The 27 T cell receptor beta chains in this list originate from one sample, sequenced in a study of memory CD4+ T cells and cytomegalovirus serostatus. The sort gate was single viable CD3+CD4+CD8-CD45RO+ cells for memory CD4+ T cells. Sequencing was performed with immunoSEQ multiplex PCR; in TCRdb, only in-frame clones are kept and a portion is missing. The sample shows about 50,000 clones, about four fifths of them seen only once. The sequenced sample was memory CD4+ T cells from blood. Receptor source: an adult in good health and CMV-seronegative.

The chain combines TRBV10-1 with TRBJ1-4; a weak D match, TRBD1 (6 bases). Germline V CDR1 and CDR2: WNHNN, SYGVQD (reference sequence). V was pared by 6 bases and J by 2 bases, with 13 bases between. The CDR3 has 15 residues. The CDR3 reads CASRRGTGTNEKLFF. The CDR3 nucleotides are TGCGCCAGCAGGAGGGGGACGGGGACTAATGAAAAACTGTTTTTT.

CDR3 nucleotide sequence: TGTGCCAGCACGGGGACAGGGCAAGAGACCCAGTACTTC. Translation gives CASTGTGQETQYF. The chain has TRBV6-5 and TRBJ2-5; 9 bases agree with TRBD1. After removal of 7 bases from V and 2 bases from J, the junction contained 2 bases not matched to a gene. From germline, CDR1 is MNHEY and CDR2 SVGAGI. This CDR3 spans 13 amino acids.

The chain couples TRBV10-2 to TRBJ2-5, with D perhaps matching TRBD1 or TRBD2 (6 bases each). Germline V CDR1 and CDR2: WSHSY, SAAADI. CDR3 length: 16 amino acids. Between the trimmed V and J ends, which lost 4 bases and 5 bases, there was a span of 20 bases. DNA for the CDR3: TGCGCCAGCAGTGGGTCCCTGTGGGGGGCCTGGGAGACCCAGTACTTC. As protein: CASSGSLWGAWETQYF.

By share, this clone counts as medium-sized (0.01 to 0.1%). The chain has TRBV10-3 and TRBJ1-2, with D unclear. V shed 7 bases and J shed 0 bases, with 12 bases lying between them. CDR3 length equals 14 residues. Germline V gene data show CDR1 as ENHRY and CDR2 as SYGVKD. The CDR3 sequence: CAINPDGSNYGYTF. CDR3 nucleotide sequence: TGTGCCATCAATCCGGACGGATCTAACTATGGCTACACCTTC.

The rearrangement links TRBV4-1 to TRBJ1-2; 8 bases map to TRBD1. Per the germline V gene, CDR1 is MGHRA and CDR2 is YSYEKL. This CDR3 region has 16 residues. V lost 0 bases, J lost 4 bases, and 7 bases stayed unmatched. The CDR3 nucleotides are TGCGCCAGCAGCCAAGATCGAAGGGACAGGACCTATGGCTACACCTTC. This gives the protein CASSQDRRDRTYGYTF.

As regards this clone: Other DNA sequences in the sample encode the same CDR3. Here the CDR3 reads CASSGTGAGNTIYF. The CDR3 DNA is TGTGCCAGCAGTGGGACAGGGGCTGGAAACACCATATATTTT. This chain joins TRBV6-1 and TRBJ1-3, with 9 bases that match TRBD1. Per germline, CDR1 MNHNS and CDR2 SASEGT. CDR3 size: 14 residues. J was trimmed by 2 bases and V by 4 bases; bases with no gene match: 0.

The CDR3 here is CASNLQYNEQFF. CDR3 in DNA: TGTGCCAGCAACCTACAGTACAATGAGCAGTTCTTC. V and J are TRBV2 and TRBJ2-1; no definite D call. CDR1 and CDR2 from the germline V gene are SNHLY and FYNNEI. Deletions cut 7 bases from V and 4 bases from J, with 8 bases between. The CDR3 length is 12 residues.

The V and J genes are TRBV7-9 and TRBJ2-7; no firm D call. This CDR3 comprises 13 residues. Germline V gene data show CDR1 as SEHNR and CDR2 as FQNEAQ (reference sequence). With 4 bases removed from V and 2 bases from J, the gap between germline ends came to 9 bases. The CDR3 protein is CASSWMGPYEQYF. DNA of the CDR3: TGTGCCAGCAGCTGGATGGGTCCCTACGAGCAGTACTTC. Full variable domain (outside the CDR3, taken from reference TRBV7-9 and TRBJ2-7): DTGVSQNPRHKITKRGQNVTFRCDPISEHNRLYWYRQTLGQGPEFLTYFQNEAQLEKSRLLSDRFSAERPKGSFSTLEIQRTEQGDSAMYLCASSWMGPYEQYFGPGTRLTVT.

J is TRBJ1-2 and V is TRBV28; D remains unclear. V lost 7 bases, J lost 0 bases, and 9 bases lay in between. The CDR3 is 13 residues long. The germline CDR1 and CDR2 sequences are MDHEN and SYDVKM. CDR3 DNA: TGTGCCAGCACGCACGGTACTAACTATGGCTACACCTTC. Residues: CASTHGTNYGYTF.

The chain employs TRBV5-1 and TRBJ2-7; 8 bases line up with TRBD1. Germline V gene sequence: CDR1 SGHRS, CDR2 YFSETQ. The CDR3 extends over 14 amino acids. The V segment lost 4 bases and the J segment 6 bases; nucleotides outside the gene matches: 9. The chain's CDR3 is CASSAGQAFSEQYF. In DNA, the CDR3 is TGCGCCAGCAGCGCGGGACAGGCCTTTAGCGAGCAGTACTTC.

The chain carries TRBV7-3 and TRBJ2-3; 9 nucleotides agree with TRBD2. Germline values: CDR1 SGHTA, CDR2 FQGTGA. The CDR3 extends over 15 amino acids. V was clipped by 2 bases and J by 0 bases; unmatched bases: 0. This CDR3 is CASSLAGGSTDTQYF. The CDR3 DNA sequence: TGTGCCAGCAGCTTAGCGGGGGGGAGCACAGATACGCAGTATTTT.

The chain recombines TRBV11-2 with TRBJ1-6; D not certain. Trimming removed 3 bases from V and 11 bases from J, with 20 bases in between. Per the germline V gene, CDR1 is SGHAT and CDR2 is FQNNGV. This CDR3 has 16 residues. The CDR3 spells CASSLAQTGGGAPLHF. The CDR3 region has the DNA TGTGCCAGCAGCTTGGCTCAGACGGGTGGAGGTGCACCCCTCCACTTT. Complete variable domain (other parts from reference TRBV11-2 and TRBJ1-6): EAGVAQSPRYKIIEKRQSVAFWCNPISGHATLYWYQQILGQGPKLLIQFQNNGVVDDSQLPKDRFSAERLKGVDSTLKIQPAKLEDSAVYLCASSLAQTGGGAPLHFGNGTRLTVT.

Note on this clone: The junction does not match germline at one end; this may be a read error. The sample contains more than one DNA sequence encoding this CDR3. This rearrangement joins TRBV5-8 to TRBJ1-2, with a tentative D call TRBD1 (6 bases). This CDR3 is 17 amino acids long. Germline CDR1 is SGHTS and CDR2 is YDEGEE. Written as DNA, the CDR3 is TGTGCCAGCAGCCCGGACAGACCCTATACCATAAACTACGGCTACACCTTC. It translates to CASSPDRPYTINYGYTF.

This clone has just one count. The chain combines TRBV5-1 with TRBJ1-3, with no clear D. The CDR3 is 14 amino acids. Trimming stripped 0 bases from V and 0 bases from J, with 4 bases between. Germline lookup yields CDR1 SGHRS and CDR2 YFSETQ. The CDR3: CASSLGNSGNTIYF. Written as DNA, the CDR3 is TGCGCCAGCAGCTTGGGGAACTCTGGAAACACCATATATTTT.

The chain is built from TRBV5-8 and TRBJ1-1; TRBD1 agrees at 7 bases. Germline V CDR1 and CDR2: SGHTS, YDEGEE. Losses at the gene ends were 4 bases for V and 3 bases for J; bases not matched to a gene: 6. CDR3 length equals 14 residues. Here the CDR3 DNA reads TGTGCCAGCAGCCAGACAGGGAGGTACACTGAAGCTTTCTTT. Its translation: CASSQTGRYTEAFF.

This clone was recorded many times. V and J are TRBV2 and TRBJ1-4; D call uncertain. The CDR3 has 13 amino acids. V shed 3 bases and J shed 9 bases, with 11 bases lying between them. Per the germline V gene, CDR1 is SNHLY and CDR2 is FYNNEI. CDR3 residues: CASSDKRSQKLFF. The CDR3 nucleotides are TGTGCCAGCAGTGATAAGCGGTCCCAAAAACTGTTTTTT.

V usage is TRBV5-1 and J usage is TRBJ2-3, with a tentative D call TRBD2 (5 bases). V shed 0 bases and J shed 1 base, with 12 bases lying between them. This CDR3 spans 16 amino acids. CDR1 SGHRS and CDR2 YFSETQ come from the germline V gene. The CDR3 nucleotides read TGCGCCAGCAGCTTGGTGATGTGGACTGGCACAGATACGCAGTATTTT. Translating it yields CASSLVMWTGTDTQYF.

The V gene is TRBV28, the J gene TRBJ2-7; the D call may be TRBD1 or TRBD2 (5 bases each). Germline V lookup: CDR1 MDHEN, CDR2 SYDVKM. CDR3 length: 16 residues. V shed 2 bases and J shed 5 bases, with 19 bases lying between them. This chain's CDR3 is CASSLTLGAGTHEQYF. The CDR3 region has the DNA TGTGCCAGCAGTTTAACGCTAGGGGCAGGGACCCACGAGCAGTACTTC.

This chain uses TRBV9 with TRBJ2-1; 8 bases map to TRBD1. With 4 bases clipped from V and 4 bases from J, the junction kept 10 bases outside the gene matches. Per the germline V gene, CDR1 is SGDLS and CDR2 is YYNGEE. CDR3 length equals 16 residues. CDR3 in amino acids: CASSPRDRRPYNEQFF. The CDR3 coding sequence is TGTGCCAGCAGCCCCCGGGACAGGCGACCGTACAATGAGCAGTTCTTC.

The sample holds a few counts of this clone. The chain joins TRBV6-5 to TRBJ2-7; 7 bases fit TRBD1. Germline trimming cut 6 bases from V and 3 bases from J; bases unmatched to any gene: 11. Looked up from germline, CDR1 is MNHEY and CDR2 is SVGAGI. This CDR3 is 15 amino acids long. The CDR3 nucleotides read TGTGCCAGCAGCCCCGGGACAGTCTCAATCTACGAGCAGTACTTC. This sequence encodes CASSPGTVSIYEQYF.

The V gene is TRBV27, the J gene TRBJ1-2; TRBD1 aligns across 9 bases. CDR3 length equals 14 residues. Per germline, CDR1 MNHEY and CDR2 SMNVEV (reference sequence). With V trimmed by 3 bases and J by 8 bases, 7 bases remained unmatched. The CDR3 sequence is CASSFSDRGGGYTF. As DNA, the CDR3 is TGTGCCAGCAGTTTTTCGGACAGGGGCGGCGGCTACACCTTC.

CDR3 bases: TGTGCCAGCAGCGTGTCAGGGGCGACTAACTATGGCTACACCTTC. Amino acids: CASSVSGATNYGYTF. The chain carries TRBV7-3 and TRBJ1-2; weak D call: TRBD1 (6 bases). V lost 5 bases and J 0 bases, leaving 13 bases between the germline ends. There are 15 residues in the CDR3. Looked up from germline, CDR1 is SGHTA and CDR2 is FQGTGA.

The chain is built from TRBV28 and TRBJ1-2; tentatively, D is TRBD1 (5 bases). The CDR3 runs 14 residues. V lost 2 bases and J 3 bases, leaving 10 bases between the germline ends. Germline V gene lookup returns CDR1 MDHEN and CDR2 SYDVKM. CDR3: CASSLRDGYYGYTF. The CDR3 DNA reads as TGTGCCAGCAGTTTACGGGACGGCTACTATGGCTACACCTTC.

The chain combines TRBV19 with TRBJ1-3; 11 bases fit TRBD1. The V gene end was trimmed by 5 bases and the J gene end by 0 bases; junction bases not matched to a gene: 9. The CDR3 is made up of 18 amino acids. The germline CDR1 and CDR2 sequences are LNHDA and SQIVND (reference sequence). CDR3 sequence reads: CASSPAWTGGYSGNTIYF. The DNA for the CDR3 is TGTGCCAGTAGTCCGGCTTGGACAGGGGGCTACTCTGGAAACACCATATATTTT.

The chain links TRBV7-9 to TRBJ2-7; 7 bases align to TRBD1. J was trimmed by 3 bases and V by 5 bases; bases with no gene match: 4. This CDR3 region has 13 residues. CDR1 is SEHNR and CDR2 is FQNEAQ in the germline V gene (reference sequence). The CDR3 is CASSPTGLYEQYF. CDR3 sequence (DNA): TGTGCCAGCAGCCCGACAGGGCTCTACGAGCAGTACTTC.

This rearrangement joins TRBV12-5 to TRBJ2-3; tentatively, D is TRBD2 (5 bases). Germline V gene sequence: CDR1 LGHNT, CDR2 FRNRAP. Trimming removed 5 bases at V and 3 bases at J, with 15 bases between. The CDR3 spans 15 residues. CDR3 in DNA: TGTGCTAGTGGTCCAGATGGCGGGTGGACAGATACGCAGTATTTT. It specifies CASGPDGGWTDTQYF.

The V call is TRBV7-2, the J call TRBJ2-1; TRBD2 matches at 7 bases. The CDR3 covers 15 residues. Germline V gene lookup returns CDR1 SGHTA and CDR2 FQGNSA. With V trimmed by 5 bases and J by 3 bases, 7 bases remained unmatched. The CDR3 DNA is TGTGCCAGCAGCCCCTTCCGGGGGGTCTACAATGAGCAGTTCTTC. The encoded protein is CASSPFRGVYNEQFF.